These 14 T cell receptor beta chains share one sample of origin, sequenced in a study of control samples from healthy donors and cancer patients. Clones were read by immunoSEQ multiplex PCR, and TCRdb kept only the in-frame ones, dropping some. The sample comprises approximately 150,000 clones, around 94% of which are singletons, and 14% rests with the top ten. The sample was PBMCs. Receptors originate from a man aged 55 to 70 with colorectal cancer.

The genes are TRBV5-1 and TRBJ1-1; unclear D gene. This CDR3 has 14 residues. Trimming stripped 2 bases from V and 4 bases from J, with 12 bases between. In germline, CDR1 is SGHRS, CDR2 YFSETQ. CDR3 residues: CASSLGRFSTEAFF. The DNA of the CDR3 is TGCGCCAGCAGCTTAGGCCGCTTTAGCACTGAAGCTTTCTTT.

This clone was seen just once. This chain links TRBV5-4 with TRBJ1-1; a weak D match, TRBD1 (6 bases). The CDR3 has 14 residues. Per the germline V gene, CDR1 is SGHNT and CDR2 is YYREEE (reference sequence). V lost 1 base to trimming and J lost 9 bases, with 16 bases between them. CDR3: CASSLSGAGNKAFF. CDR3 DNA sequence: TGTGCCAGCAGCTTGTCAGGGGCAGGCAATAAAGCTTTCTTT.

The CDR3 nucleotides are TGCGCCAGCAGCCAAGATTTATCGGCAGGGGGTGGGTATGGCTACACCTTC. This encodes CASSQDLSAGGGYGYTF. The genes are TRBV4-3 and TRBJ1-2, with TRBD1 matching over 7 bases. CDR3 length: 17 amino acids. V was clipped by 0 bases and J by 5 bases; unmatched bases: 12. Germline assignment: CDR1 LGHNA and CDR2 YSLEER.

This sequence joins TRBV2 and TRBJ1-2, with TRBD1 as a possible D gene (5 bases). The CDR3 runs 14 residues. Germline CDR1 is SNHLY and CDR2 is FYNNEI. Trimming cost V 8 bases and J 8 bases, with 21 bases left between them. In DNA form, the CDR3 reads TGTGCCAGCCTCCTTTTAAGGGGTTCCCTCGGCTACACCTTC. Translating it yields CASLLLRGSLGYTF.

In its sample, this clone was seen once. The chain employs TRBV11-2 and TRBJ1-1; D is undetermined. Trimming took 1 base from V and 6 from J, leaving 12 bases between them. This CDR3 has 14 amino acids. The V gene's germline CDR1 is SGHAT and CDR2 FQNNGV. DNA for the CDR3: TGTGCCAGCAGCTTAGGACCTTCGCAAGCTGAAGCTTTCTTT. Encoded protein: CASSLGPSQAEAFF.

A single count supports this clone. This rearrangement joins TRBV3-1 (or the pseudogene TRBV3-2) to TRBJ1-1; possibly TRBD1 for D (6 bases). Between the trimmed V and J ends, which lost 2 bases and 2 bases, there was a span of 9 bases. Germline loops: CDR1 LGHDT, CDR2 YNNKEL (reference sequence). The CDR3 covers 14 residues. CDR3 sequence (DNA): TGTGCCAGCAGCCAATGGGGGGGCAACACTGAAGCTTTCTTT. It is translated as CASSQWGGNTEAFF.

The rearrangement uses TRBV29-1 and TRBJ2-2, with 7 positions matching TRBD1. Germline values: CDR1 SQVTM, CDR2 ANQGSEA. J lost 0 bases, V lost 6 bases, and 16 bases had no gene match. The CDR3 runs to 18 residues. CDR3 DNA sequence: TGCAGCGTCACGACCGGGACAGAGGAATTCGCGAACACCGGGGAGCTGTTTTTT. Its protein product is CSVTTGTEEFANTGELFF.

This sequence joins TRBV12-3 or TRBV12-4 and TRBJ2-2; D is ambiguous. Trimming left V 4 bases short and J 6 bases short, with 9 bases between. The CDR3 extends over 13 amino acids. The DNA of the CDR3 is TGTGCCAGCAGTTCCCGAAAATCCGGGGAGCTGTTTTTT. It encodes CASSSRKSGELFF.

The chain joins TRBV9 to TRBJ1-1; no firm D call. This CDR3 comprises 13 residues. CDR1 and CDR2 from the germline V gene are SGDLS and YYNGEE. V lost 3 bases and J lost 0, with 6 bases in between. Here the CDR3 reads CASSASMNTEAFF. CDR3 in DNA: TGTGCCAGCAGCGCCAGCATGAACACTGAAGCTTTCTTT. Full variable domain (rest looked up from reference TRBV9 and TRBJ1-1): DSGVTQTPKHLITATGQRVTLRCSPRSGDLSVYWYQQSLDQGLQFLIQYYNGEERAKGNILERFSAQQFPDLHSELNLSSLELGDSALYFCASSASMNTEAFFGQGTRLTVV.

The chain joins TRBV4-2 to TRBJ2-2; 7 bases align to TRBD1. With V trimmed by 4 bases and J by 7 bases, 6 bases remained unmatched. Germline loops: CDR1 LGHNA, CDR2 YNFKEQ. The CDR3 is 14 amino acids. The CDR3 sequence: CASSPDRLVGELFF. CDR3 DNA: TGTGCCAGCAGCCCGGACAGGTTGGTCGGGGAGCTGTTTTTT.

The chain uses TRBV4-1 and TRBJ1-4; 8 positions match TRBD1. Germline V gene lookup returns CDR1 MGHRA and CDR2 YSYEKL. V was pared by 3 bases and J by 7 bases, with 10 bases of the junction left unmatched. The CDR3 sequence is 16 residues long. CDR3 coding DNA: TGCGCCAGCAGCCAGCGAGGGACAGGAGGGATTGAAAAACTGTTTTTT. Its translation: CASSQRGTGGIEKLFF.

Worth noting for this clone: This sample also contains other DNA sequences that code for the same CDR3. The gene calls are TRBV5-1 and TRBJ1-1; 11 bases match TRBD1. CDR3 size: 15 residues. J gave up 5 bases and V 4 bases, and 7 bases lay outside the gene matches. The germline gives CDR1 SGHRS, CDR2 YFSETQ. CDR3 sequence: CASSPRTGGWTEAFF. Written as DNA, the CDR3 is TGCGCCAGCAGCCCCAGGACAGGGGGCTGGACTGAAGCTTTCTTT.

The chain links TRBV10-2 to TRBJ2-5, with 16 bases matching TRBD2. This CDR3 spans 19 amino acids. Per germline, CDR1 WSHSY and CDR2 SAAADI. The V gene end was trimmed by 6 bases and the J gene end by 5 bases; junction bases not matched to a gene: 15. CDR3 coding DNA: TGCGCCAGCAGGCCCCCCGGGACTAGCGGGGGGGCATCTCGGGAGACCCAGTACTTC. Encoded protein: CASRPPGTSGGASRETQYF.

The chain is built from TRBV19 and TRBJ1-4; D not resolved. Trimming took off 0 bases at V and 0 bases at J, with 5 bases between the two ends. Germline CDR1 reads LNHDA; CDR2 reads SQIVND (reference sequence). The CDR3 runs to 15 residues. The CDR3, as DNA: TGTGCCAGTAGTATAGACAGTGCAACTAATGAAAAACTGTTTTTT. Encoded protein: CASSIDSATNEKLFF. The full variable domain, in which reference TRBV19 and TRBJ1-4 provide the parts outside the CDR3, is DGGITQSPKYLFRKEGQNVTLSCEQNLNHDAMYWYRQDPGQGLRLIYYSQIVNDFQKGDIAEGYSVSREKKESFPLTVTSAQKNPTAFYLCASSIDSATNEKLFFGSGTQLSVL.